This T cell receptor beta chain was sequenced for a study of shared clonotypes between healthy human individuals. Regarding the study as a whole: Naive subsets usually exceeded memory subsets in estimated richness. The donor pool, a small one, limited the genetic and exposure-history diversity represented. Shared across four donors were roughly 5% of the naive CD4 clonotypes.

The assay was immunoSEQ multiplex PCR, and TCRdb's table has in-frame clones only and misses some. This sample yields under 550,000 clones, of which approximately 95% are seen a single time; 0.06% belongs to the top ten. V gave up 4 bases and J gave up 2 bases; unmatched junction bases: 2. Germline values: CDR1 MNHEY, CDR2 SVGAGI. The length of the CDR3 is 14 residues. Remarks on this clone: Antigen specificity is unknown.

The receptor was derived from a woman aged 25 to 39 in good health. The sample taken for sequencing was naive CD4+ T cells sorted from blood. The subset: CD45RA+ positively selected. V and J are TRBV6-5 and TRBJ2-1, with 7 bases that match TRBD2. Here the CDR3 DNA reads TGTGCCAGCAGTTCACTAGCGCCCTACAATGAGCAGTTCTTC. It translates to CASSSLAPYNEQFF.